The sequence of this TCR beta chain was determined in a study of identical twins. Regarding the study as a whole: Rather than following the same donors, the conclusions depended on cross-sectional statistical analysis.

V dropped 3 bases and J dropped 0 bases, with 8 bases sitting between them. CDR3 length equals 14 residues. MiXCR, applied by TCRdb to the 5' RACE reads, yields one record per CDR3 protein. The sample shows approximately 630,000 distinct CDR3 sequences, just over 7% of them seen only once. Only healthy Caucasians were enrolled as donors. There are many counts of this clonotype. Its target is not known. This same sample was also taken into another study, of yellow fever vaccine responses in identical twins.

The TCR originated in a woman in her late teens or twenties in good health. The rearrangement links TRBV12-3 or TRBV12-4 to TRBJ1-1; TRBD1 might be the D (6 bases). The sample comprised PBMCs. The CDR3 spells CASSFTGMNTEAFF. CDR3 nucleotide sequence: TGTGCCAGCAGTTTCACAGGGATGAACACTGAAGCTTTCTTT.